This T cell receptor beta chain originates from a study of blood T cell dynamics during melanoma immunotherapy. The time point: week 3, after first cycle of checkpoint inhibitor. Disease control meant complete response, partial response or stable disease at 12 weeks. Every bulk PBMC sample received the same 350 ng of DNA. Sequencing used immunoSEQ multiplex PCR; TCRdb keeps in-frame clones, though not all of them. This table holds roughly 7,400 clones, roughly four fifths found once. The CDR3 contains 12 residues. Trimming removed 2 bases from V and 5 bases from J, with 5 bases in between. CDR1 is MNHEY, CDR2 SMNVEV, per germline (reference sequence).

The receptor was isolated from a human donor with melanoma. Sequences were derived from blood, sampled from a patient treated with checkpoint blockade. V is TRBV27 and J is TRBJ2-3; the D is unclear. Here the CDR3 reads CASSLLGDTQYF. The CDR3 DNA is TGTGCCAGCAGTTTACTAGGAGATACGCAGTATTTT.